Presented here are 10 T cell receptor beta chains from one specimen sequenced in a study of blood T cell repertoires in COVID-19. TCRdb's copy holds only in-frame clones and misses some; the assay was immunoSEQ multiplex PCR. Found here are 100,000 to 150,000 clones, about four fifths of them singletons; the top ten hold 30% to 45%. Sequenced material: peripheral blood. Receptor source: a man in his forties with active or convalescent COVID-19.

This chain uses TRBV11-3 with TRBJ2-7, with 7 bases identical to TRBD2. In germline, CDR1 is SGHNT, CDR2 YENEEA. CDR3 size: 13 residues. V shed 8 bases, J shed 0 bases, and the junction held 4 bases outside the gene matches. CDR3 sequence (DNA): TGTGCCAGCGGGACTATTAACTCCTACGAGCAGTACTTC. Its protein product is CASGTINSYEQYF.

The CDR3 coding sequence is TGTGCCACCCGAGGGCAGGGGAGTTATGAGCAGTACTTC. It translates to CATRGQGSYEQYF. The V call is TRBV27, the J call TRBJ2-7; D is perhaps TRBD1 (6 bases). The CDR3 is made up of 13 amino acids. V lost 10 bases and J lost 7, with 20 bases in between. The germline V gene has CDR1 MNHEY and CDR2 SMNVEV (reference sequence).

This clone was detected ten times or more. V usage is TRBV4-1 and J usage is TRBJ1-5, with TRBD1 matching 8 bases. Germline values: CDR1 MGHRA, CDR2 YSYEKL. CDR3 length: 15 residues. V lost 3 bases, J lost 5 bases, and 6 bases stayed unmatched. The CDR3 spells CASSHSQGADQPQHF. The CDR3 DNA sequence: TGCGCCAGCAGCCACAGCCAGGGGGCCGATCAGCCCCAGCATTTT.

This clone was picked up a small number of times. The V gene is TRBV2, the J gene TRBJ2-3; TRBD2 is a possible D gene (6 bases). The ends were cut back, 4 bases at V and 1 base at J, with 9 bases in the middle. The V gene's germline CDR1 is SNHLY and CDR2 FYNNEI. This CDR3 is built from 14 residues. The CDR3 protein is CASSGGTRTDTQYF. The CDR3 bases are TGTGCCAGCAGTGGCGGGACCCGCACAGATACGCAGTATTTT.

There are a few counts of this clone. The rearrangement joins TRBV28 to TRBJ1-6; TRBD1 might be the D (6 bases). The ends were cut back, 3 bases at V and 10 bases at J, with 19 bases in the middle. CDR3 length: 16 amino acids. Germline V gene lookup returns CDR1 MDHEN and CDR2 SYDVKM. The CDR3 nucleotides are TGTGCCAGCAGTTTTGCCTCCACAGGGATTGGCTCACCCCTCCACTTT. It is translated as CASSFASTGIGSPLHF.

The rearrangement links TRBV19 to TRBJ2-1, with D uncertain. V was pared by 7 bases and J by 0 bases, with 10 bases between. There are 14 residues in the CDR3. Germline assignment: CDR1 LNHDA and CDR2 SQIVND (reference sequence). This CDR3 reads CASTQGGSYNEQFF. In DNA, the CDR3 is TGTGCCAGTACCCAAGGCGGCTCCTACAATGAGCAGTTCTTC.

This sequence joins TRBV5-3 and TRBJ1-4, with D hard to call. TRBV5-3 is designated an ORF whose function remains uncertain. The germline V and J ends were trimmed by 1 base and 0 bases, with 10 bases remaining between them. This CDR3 comprises 16 residues. In DNA form, the CDR3 reads TGTGCCAGAAGCTTGATCCCGGGGTCAACTAATGAAAAACTGTTTTTT. Its protein product is CARSLIPGSTNEKLFF.

The rearrangement links TRBV7-9 to TRBJ2-1, with 8 nucleotides matching TRBD1. Germline V gene lookup returns CDR1 SEHNR and CDR2 FQNEAQ (reference sequence). The V and J ends lost 5 bases and 1 base, in that order; junction bases with no gene match: 4. There are 15 residues in the CDR3. The chain's CDR3 is CASSPDRGSYNEQFF. CDR3 bases: TGTGCCAGCAGCCCCGACAGGGGATCCTACAATGAGCAGTTCTTC.

This clone occurred many times. The chain recombines TRBV11-2 with TRBJ2-7; 8 bases match TRBD2. This CDR3 is 15 amino acids long. J lost 3 bases, V lost 6 bases, and 10 bases had no gene match. Germline V gives CDR1 SGHAT, CDR2 FQNNGV. The CDR3 bases are TGTGCCAGCAGGAGCGGGGGACGAGGGGGCTACGAGCAGTACTTC. Protein product: CASRSGGRGGYEQYF.

This clone was picked up a small number of times. The gene calls are TRBV19 and TRBJ2-5; 10 nucleotides line up with TRBD2. Per the germline V gene, CDR1 is LNHDA and CDR2 is SQIVND (reference sequence). CDR3 length: 15 amino acids. The J segment lost 5 bases and the V segment lost 7 bases, leaving 10 bases of the junction unmatched. CDR3 sequence: CASKEREGPLETQYF. Here the CDR3 DNA reads TGTGCCAGTAAGGAGCGGGAGGGCCCTCTGGAGACCCAGTACTTC. Variable domain in full (rest from reference TRBV19 and TRBJ2-5): DGGITQSPKYLFRKEGQNVTLSCEQNLNHDAMYWYRQDPGQGLRLIYYSQIVNDFQKGDIAEGYSVSREKKESFPLTVTSAQKNPTAFYLCASKEREGPLETQYFGPGTRLLVL.